This T cell receptor beta chain was documented in a study of cytomegalovirus exposure and HLA in healthy donors (dated by TCRdb to about 2017). Notes on the research overall: The 500 to 800 repertoires of the first cohort and the 120 validation repertoires were produced on the same platform, according to a later analysis. The aim of the study was to test whether cataloging public T cell receptors could identify signatures of past pathogen exposure. Along with the 666-subject first cohort, a separate validation cohort of over 90 different subjects was used. To predict cytomegalovirus infection status, the study combined high-throughput TCR immunosequencing, statistical association of individual TCRs with disease status, and machine learning.

A note on this clone: Its cognate antigen has yet to be identified. Qualities for individual bases were not recorded, and no much larger clone is one base off.

Library construction relied on the immunoSEQ multiplex PCR assay. The source study handled its data this way. To diagnose cytomegalovirus status from the catalog of TCR beta chain sequences, a statistical classification framework was built. The table was pulled from immuneACCESS by TCRdb, which kept in-frame rearrangements only. Such tables lose some clones; where checked, under half of the loss comes from unresolved V genes, and the rest has no known cause. D and trimming were read from the DNA, whereas the V and J calls and clone size are those reported in that table. In all, the sample holds about 360,000 clones, and around 86% of those were seen once. The ten biggest clones cover 0.65% to 0.95% of the sample. The CDR3 runs 17 amino acids, cysteine and phenylalanine included. Only the CDR3 portion is preserved as DNA: 51 bases, with reading frame beginning at the first base. V and J are trimmed by 8 bases and 2 bases, and the gene matches miss 16 bases of the junction. Reading the germline V gene gives CDR1 SGHRS and CDR2 YFSETQ.

Overall study results and their limits: The study listed 164 TCR beta chains as associated with cytomegalovirus. All 120 or so repertoires were used to score co-occurrence in the validation cohort in a later analysis, because that analysis had no HLA typing for the cohort. While some public TCRs were present in many individuals, most TCR sequences turned up only very rarely across donors. Subsequent analysis determined that TCRs grouped into clusters in the first cohort also showed a tendency toward co-occurrence across the 120 validation repertoires, and 94% of cluster scores exceeded 0. It was suggested by the authors that the approach could potentially be generalized to other disease states and immunological phenotypes. A few of the identified cytomegalovirus-associated TCR beta chains were confirmed in vitro to be specific for cytomegalovirus antigens. In both the original and validation cohorts, the classifier was reported to diagnose cytomegalovirus status with high specificity and sensitivity.

Donors formed part of the validation cohort, which comprised 120 subjects and was distinct from the first cohort of 666 subjects. The receptor comes from a woman aged 18-29 years in good health and CMV-seronegative. The receptor chain draws on TRBV5-1 and TRBJ1-2; 9 nucleotides in the junction match TRBD1. Sequencing used PBMCs. The nucleotide sequence is TGCGCCAGTGGAGAGCCGGGACAGGGTAGCTGGAACTATGGCTACACCTTC. Its product reads: CASGEPGQGSWNYGYTF.